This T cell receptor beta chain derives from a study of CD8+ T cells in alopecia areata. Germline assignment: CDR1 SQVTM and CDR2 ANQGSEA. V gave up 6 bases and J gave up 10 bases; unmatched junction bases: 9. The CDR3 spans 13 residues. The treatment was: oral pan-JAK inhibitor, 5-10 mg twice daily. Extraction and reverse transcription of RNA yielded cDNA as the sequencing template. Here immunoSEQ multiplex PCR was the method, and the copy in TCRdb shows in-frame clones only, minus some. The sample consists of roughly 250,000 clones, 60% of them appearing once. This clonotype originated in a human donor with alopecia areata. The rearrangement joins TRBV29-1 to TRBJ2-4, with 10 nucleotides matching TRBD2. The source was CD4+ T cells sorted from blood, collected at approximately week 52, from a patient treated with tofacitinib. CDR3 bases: TGCAGCGTCGCCGGGACTAGCGACTCGATTCAGTACTTC. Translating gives CSVAGTSDSIQYF.